This TCR beta chain was found in a study of cytomegalovirus exposure and HLA in healthy donors. Study conclusions and caveats: A missense DCLRE1C variant was associated with V- and J-gene trimming of TCR beta chains in a later analysis, and an independent cohort replicated the association. The authors enumerated under 200 TCR beta chains as linked to cytomegalovirus.

Trimming took 0 bases from V and 5 from J, leaving 11 bases between them. Germline V gene lookup returns CDR1 MNHNY and CDR2 SVGAGI (reference sequence). There are 15 residues in the CDR3. As for this clone: Its antigen is undetermined.

The PCR made use of 60 Vbeta and 13 Jbeta primers. Libraries were prepared by immunoSEQ multiplex PCR; TCRdb keeps only in-frame clonotypes and omits some of them. Here the sample spans 150,000 to 200,000 clones, about 80% being singletons. The sequence came from a woman in her twenties or thirties in good health and CMV-seropositive. Sequenced input: PBMCs. The rearrangement links TRBV6-6 to TRBJ2-1; a possible D gene is TRBD1 (6 bases). CDR3 nucleotides: TGTGCCAGCAGTTACTCAATCGGGACAAACAATGAGCAGTTCTTC. It codes for CASSYSIGTNNEQFF.